This TCR beta chain originates from a study of identical twins. Study-wide points: Compared with models, monozygotic twins showed more out-of-frame TCR alpha sharing. The analysis was cross-sectional rather than longitudinal within donors.

This CDR3 spans 16 amino acids. Trimming shortened V by 0 bases and J by 6 bases, and 18 bases separated the two germline ends. Germline CDR1 and CDR2: DFQATT and SNEGSKA (reference sequence). TCRdb used MiXCR to reprocess the 5' RACE reads, holding one entry per CDR3 protein. This sample carries roughly 1.6 million distinct CDR3 sequences, roughly a third of them seen once, and the ten largest clones take approximately 0.25%. Concerning this clonotype itself: Its antigen is unidentified.

The specimen was cord blood. The chain recombines TRBV20-1 with TRBJ1-5; the D gene is possibly TRBD1 (5 bases). The clonotype comes from a newborn girl in good health. CDR3 sequence reads: CSARDGTHSRSQPQHF. The CDR3 DNA reads as TGCAGTGCTAGAGATGGGACCCACAGCCGCAGTCAGCCCCAGCATTTT.